This TCR beta chain emerged from a study of CD8 T cells in Susac syndrome. Notes on the study in general: Within Susac syndrome CD4+ T cell repertoires, clonal expansion was not evident.

A single count supports this clonotype. Its antigen is still unknown. Trimming took 1 base from V and 13 from J, leaving 14 bases between them. CDR3 length: 14 residues. The germline CDR1 and CDR2 sequences are LGHNA and YSLEER. As judged by recently defined diagnostic criteria, patients with Susac syndrome had definite or probable disease. Random hexamers were used to reverse transcribe an amount of 0.5 to 1 ug RNA. The CDR3 of TCR beta was amplified by immunoSEQ multiplex PCR across 54 Vbeta and 13 Jbeta. Each CDR3 protein gets one entry after TCRdb re-called the immunoSEQ multiplex PCR reads with MiXCR. The data hold over 140,000 distinct CDR3 sequences, with more than 85% observed a single time.

The receptor was derived from a human donor with Susac syndrome. The rearrangement uses TRBV4-3 and TRBJ2-6, with D possibly TRBD2 on 5 matching bases. Specimen: CD4+ T cells from PBMCs. CDR3: CASSQGTAGLVLTF. CDR3 DNA sequence: TGCGCCAGCAGCCAAGGGACGGCGGGTTTAGTCCTGACTTTC.